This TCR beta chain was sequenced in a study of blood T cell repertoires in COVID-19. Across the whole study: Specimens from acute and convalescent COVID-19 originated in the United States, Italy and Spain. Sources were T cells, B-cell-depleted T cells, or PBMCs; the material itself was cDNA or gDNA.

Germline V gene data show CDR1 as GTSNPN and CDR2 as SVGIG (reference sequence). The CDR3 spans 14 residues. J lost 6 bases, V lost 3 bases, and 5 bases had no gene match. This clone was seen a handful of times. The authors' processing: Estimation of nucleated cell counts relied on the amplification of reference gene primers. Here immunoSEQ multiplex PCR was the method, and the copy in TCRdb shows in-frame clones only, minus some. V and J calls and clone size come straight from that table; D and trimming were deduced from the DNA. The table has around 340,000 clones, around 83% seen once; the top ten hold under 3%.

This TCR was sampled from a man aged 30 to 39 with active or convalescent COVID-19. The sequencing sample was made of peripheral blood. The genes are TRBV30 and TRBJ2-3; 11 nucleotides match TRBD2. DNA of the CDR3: TGTGCCTGGAGATTAGCGGGGGGGTTGGATACGCAGTATTTT. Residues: CAWRLAGGLDTQYF.